This entry lists 7 T cell receptor beta chains sequenced from one sample in a study of T-cell memory formation after mild COVID-19 (TCRdb year 2021). Receptor amplification or capture employed 5' RACE. Sequenced using an Illumina NovaSeq 6000. Through fastp at Q25 and MiXCR, TCRdb rebuilt clones from the public reads, retaining in-frame beta chains. Every CDR3 protein is listed once, alongside the most common genes and DNA of its rows. For this sample there are 280,000 or so distinct CDR3 sequences; under 8.5% appear just once. About 20% of the sample is in the top ten clones. The sequencing input was PBMCs or a T cell subset sorted from them (not recorded which). The origin of the receptors is a man aged 18 to 30 who had mild COVID-19 (a few samples of this study predate the infection). The sample titles of this study are shuffled in the database, so cell type and time point are left out; the donor was told from shared clones.

In DNA, the CDR3 is TGTGCCAGCAGCTACCTAGGGGGAGCCGCCGGGGCCAACGTCCTGACTTTC. Translating it yields CASSYLGGAAGANVLTF. The genes are TRBV11-2 and TRBJ2-6; TRBD1 might be the D (6 bases). The germline gives CDR1 SGHAT, CDR2 FQNNGV. Trimming took 4 bases from V and 4 from J, leaving 17 bases between them. The CDR3 sequence is 17 residues long. Combining the CDR3 with reference TRBV11-2 and TRBJ2-6 gives the whole variable domain EAGVAQSPRYKIIEKRQSVAFWCNPISGHATLYWYQQILGQGPKLLIQFQNNGVVDDSQLPKDRFSAERLKGVDSTLKIQPAKLEDSAVYLCASSYLGGAAGANVLTFGAGSRLTVL.

This clonotype was counted only a few times. V and J are TRBV30 and TRBJ1-2; 10 positions match TRBD1. Germline values: CDR1 GTSNPN, CDR2 SVGIG (reference sequence). The CDR3 length is 13 residues. V shed 0 bases and J 6 bases; nucleotides not matched to a gene: 1. This CDR3 is CAWSVGTGDGYTF. The CDR3 nucleotides are TGTGCCTGGAGTGTTGGGACAGGGGATGGCTACACCTTC.

This clonotype was counted a few times. The chain uses TRBV12-5 and TRBJ2-3; TRBD1 is a possible D gene (5 bases). V was pared by 1 base and J by 0 bases, with 8 bases between. Germline assignment: CDR1 LGHNT and CDR2 FRNRAP. There are 15 residues in the CDR3. The CDR3: CASGLGQFSTDTQYF. CDR3 coding DNA: TGTGCTAGTGGTTTGGGACAGTTTAGCACAGATACGCAGTATTTT.

The chain has TRBV4-1 and TRBJ1-5, with a weak D call TRBD1 (6 bases). Trimming took 2 bases from V and 6 from J, leaving 11 bases between them. This CDR3 has 14 amino acids. Germline CDR1 MGHRA, CDR2 YSYEKL. The CDR3 here is CASSQNTGTQPQHF. CDR3 DNA sequence: TGCGCCAGCAGCCAAAACACAGGGACTCAGCCCCAGCATTTT.

In this sample, this clonotype turned up a few times. V gene TRBV10-3 combines with J gene TRBJ2-7; 8 bases are a match to TRBD1. CDR1 is ENHRY, CDR2 SYGVKD, per germline. With 6 bases clipped from V and 2 bases from J, the junction kept 6 bases outside the gene matches. This CDR3 comprises 14 residues. CDR3 in DNA: TGTGCCATCAGCCTGACAGGGGTCGCCTACGAGCAGTACTTC. It specifies CAISLTGVAYEQYF.

This clonotype turned up a few times. This chain connects TRBV10-3 to TRBJ2-7; 8 bases map to TRBD1. V shed 4 bases and J 12 bases; nucleotides not matched to a gene: 5. Germline V gene sequence: CDR1 ENHRY, CDR2 SYGVKD. The CDR3 contains 11 residues. The CDR3: CAISGGQVLYF. The DNA for the CDR3 is TGTGCCATCAGTGGGGGACAGGTACTGTACTTC.

This clonotype was observed at least ten times. V is TRBV7-6 and J is TRBJ2-1; D is possibly TRBD1 (5 bases). This CDR3 region has 15 residues. V was pared by 2 bases and J by 9 bases, with 17 bases between. Germline CDR1 SGHVS, CDR2 FNYEAQ. This CDR3 reads CASSLSQVVGSEQFF. Written as DNA, the CDR3 is TGTGCCAGCAGCTTATCACAGGTGGTAGGCTCTGAGCAGTTCTTC.